These 10 T cell receptor beta chains were all obtained from the same sample, sequenced in a study of blood T cell repertoires in COVID-19. Libraries were prepared by immunoSEQ multiplex PCR; TCRdb keeps only in-frame clonotypes and omits some of them. The sample consists of 130,000 or so clones, 70% to 90% of them appearing once. The source material was peripheral blood. Receptor source: a man aged 55 to 70 with acute or convalescent COVID-19.

CDR3 nucleotide sequence: TGTGCCAGCAGCCGGGGGGAAAGCGGGGGCACAGATACGCAGTATTTT. It specifies CASSRGESGGTDTQYF. The genes are TRBV3-1 (or the pseudogene TRBV3-2) and TRBJ2-3; 7 bases align to TRBD2. Trimming took 4 bases from V and 1 from J; bases not matched to a gene: 8. The CDR3 sequence is 16 residues long. Germline CDR1 LGHDT, CDR2 YNNKEL (reference sequence).

CDR3 nucleotide sequence: TGTGCCAGCAGCTTGGGACAGGGACAGTACTTC. The encoded protein is CASSLGQGQYF. The chain combines TRBV5-4 with TRBJ2-7; 7 nucleotides line up with TRBD1. This CDR3 has 11 residues. Trimming at V came to 0 bases and at J to 10 bases, leaving 1 base not matched to a gene. Germline CDR1 reads SGHNT; CDR2 reads YYREEE (reference sequence).

This clone appeared a few times. The CDR3 DNA reads TGTGCCAGCAGTGAAGTCGGGGCGGGGGCAAGCGAGCAGTACTTC. Its translation: CASSEVGAGASEQYF. The V call is TRBV6-1, the J call TRBJ2-7, with D tentatively TRBD2 (7 bases). The CDR3 covers 15 residues. Per germline, CDR1 MNHNS and CDR2 SASEGT. V shed 1 base and J shed 6 bases, with 16 bases lying between them.

The chain employs TRBV4-2 and TRBJ2-7; 10 nucleotides line up with TRBD2. Per germline, CDR1 LGHNA and CDR2 YNFKEQ. V was pared by 3 bases and J by 0 bases, with 11 bases of the junction left unmatched. The length of the CDR3 is 18 residues. The CDR3 loop is CASSQGPLAGADSYEQYF. In DNA form, the CDR3 reads TGTGCCAGCAGCCAGGGGCCCCTAGCGGGAGCCGACTCCTACGAGCAGTACTTC.

This rearrangement joins TRBV6-5 to TRBJ2-6; D is perhaps TRBD1 (5 bases). The germline V gene encodes CDR1 MNHEY and CDR2 SVGAGI. The V end was cut by 3 bases, the J end by 2 bases, with 8 bases between. The CDR3 has 15 amino acids. In DNA form, the CDR3 reads TGTGCCAGCAGTTATTCAGGGACTGGGGCCAACGTCCTGACTTTC. This gives the protein CASSYSGTGANVLTF.

The chain carries TRBV7-2 and TRBJ1-6; D call uncertain. CDR3 length equals 9 residues. V was trimmed by 6 bases and J by 16 bases, leaving 7 bases between them. CDR1 is SGHTA, CDR2 FQGNSA, per germline. CDR3 region: CASSQALHF. The CDR3 DNA is TGTGCCAGCAGTCAGGCGCTCCACTTT.

This sequence joins TRBV13 and TRBJ2-7, with D maybe TRBD1 (6 bases). The V and J ends lost 4 bases and 0 bases respectively, with 10 bases between them. The V gene's germline CDR1 is PRHDT and CDR2 FYEKMQ (reference sequence). CDR3 length equals 14 residues. DNA for the CDR3: TGTGCCAGCAGCTCCCCGGACAGCTCCTACGAGCAGTACTTC. Its translation: CASSSPDSSYEQYF.

This chain connects TRBV20-1 to TRBJ2-5, with D unresolved. CDR3 length: 10 amino acids. CDR1 is DFQATT and CDR2 is SNEGSKA in the germline V gene (reference sequence). Trimming stripped 5 bases from V and 3 bases from J, with 4 bases between. DNA of the CDR3: TGCAGTGCTTCGGAAGAGACCCAGTACTTC. Amino acid sequence: CSASEETQYF.

The chain uses TRBV3-1 (or the pseudogene TRBV3-2) and TRBJ2-3; 11 positions match TRBD2. The germline V gene has CDR1 LGHDT and CDR2 YNNKEL (reference sequence). V lost 4 bases to trimming and J lost 4 bases; unmatched junction nucleotides: 7. This CDR3 region has 16 residues. Here the CDR3 reads CASSRELAGAADTQYF. The CDR3 bases are TGTGCCAGCAGCCGAGAACTAGCGGGAGCCGCAGATACGCAGTATTTT.

The chain has TRBV28 and TRBJ2-7, with TRBD2 matching over 8 bases. The CDR3 sequence is 13 residues long. V lost 6 bases to trimming and J lost 6 bases; unmatched junction nucleotides: 7. Germline lookup yields CDR1 MDHEN and CDR2 SYDVKM. CDR3 in DNA: TGTGCCAGCAGCCTACAGCGGGGGACCGAGCAGTACTTC. It translates to CASSLQRGTEQYF.